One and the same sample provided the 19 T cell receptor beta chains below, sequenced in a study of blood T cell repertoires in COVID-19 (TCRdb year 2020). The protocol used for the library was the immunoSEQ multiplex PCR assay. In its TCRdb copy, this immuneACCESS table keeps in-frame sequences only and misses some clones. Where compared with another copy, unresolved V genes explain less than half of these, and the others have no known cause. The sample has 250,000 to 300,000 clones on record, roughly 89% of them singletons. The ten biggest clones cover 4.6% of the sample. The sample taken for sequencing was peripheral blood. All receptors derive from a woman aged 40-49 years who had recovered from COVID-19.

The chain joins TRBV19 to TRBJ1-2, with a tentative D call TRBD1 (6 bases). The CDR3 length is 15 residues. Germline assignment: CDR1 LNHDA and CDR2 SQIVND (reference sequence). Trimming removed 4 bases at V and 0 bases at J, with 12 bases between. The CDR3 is CASSRTAQANYGYTF. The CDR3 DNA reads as TGTGCCAGTAGTAGGACAGCCCAAGCTAACTATGGCTACACCTTC.

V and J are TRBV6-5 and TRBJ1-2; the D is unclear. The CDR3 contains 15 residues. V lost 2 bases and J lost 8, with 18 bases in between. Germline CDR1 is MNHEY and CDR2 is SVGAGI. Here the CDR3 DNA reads TGTGCCAGCAGTTACCGGTCGAGGGAAGGAGTAGGCTACACCTTC. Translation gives CASSYRSREGVGYTF.

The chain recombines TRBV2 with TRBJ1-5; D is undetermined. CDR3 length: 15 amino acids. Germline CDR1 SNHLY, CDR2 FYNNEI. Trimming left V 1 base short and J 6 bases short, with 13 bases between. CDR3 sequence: CASSEDAGSTQPQHF. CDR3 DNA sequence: TGTGCCAGCAGTGAAGATGCGGGCTCGACTCAGCCCCAGCATTTT.

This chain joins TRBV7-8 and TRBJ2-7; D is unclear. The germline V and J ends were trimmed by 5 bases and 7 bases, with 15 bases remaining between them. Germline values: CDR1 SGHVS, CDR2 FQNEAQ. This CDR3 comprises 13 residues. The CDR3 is CASSLHGALEQYV. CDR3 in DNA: TGTGCCAGCAGCCTACACGGAGCCCTTGAGCAGTACGTC.

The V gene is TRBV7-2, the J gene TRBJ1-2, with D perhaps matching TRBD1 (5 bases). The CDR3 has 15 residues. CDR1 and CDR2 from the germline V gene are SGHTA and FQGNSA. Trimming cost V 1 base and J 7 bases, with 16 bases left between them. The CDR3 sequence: CASSLGSFGGTGYTF. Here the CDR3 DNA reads TGTGCCAGCAGCTTAGGATCTTTTGGAGGGACTGGCTACACCTTC. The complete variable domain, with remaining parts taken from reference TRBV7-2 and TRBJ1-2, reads GAGVSQSPSNKVTEKGKDVELRCDPISGHTALYWYRQSLGQGLEFLIYFQGNSAPDKSGLPSDRFSAERTGGSVSTLTIQRTQQEDSAVYLCASSLGSFGGTGYTFGSGTRLTVV.

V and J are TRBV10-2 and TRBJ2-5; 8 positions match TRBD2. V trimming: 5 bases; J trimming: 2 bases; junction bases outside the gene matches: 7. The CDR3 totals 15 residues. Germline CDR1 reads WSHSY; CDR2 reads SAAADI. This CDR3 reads CASSSPAGVQETQYF. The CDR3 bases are TGCGCCAGCAGTTCCCCAGCGGGGGTTCAAGAGACCCAGTACTTC.

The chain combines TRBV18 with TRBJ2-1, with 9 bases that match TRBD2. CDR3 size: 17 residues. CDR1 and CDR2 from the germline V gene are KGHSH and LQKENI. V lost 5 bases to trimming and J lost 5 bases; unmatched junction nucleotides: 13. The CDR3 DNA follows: TGTGCCAGCTCAACCTCCTATAGCGGGAGTCTGGACAATGAGCAGTTCTTC. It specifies CASSTSYSGSLDNEQFF.

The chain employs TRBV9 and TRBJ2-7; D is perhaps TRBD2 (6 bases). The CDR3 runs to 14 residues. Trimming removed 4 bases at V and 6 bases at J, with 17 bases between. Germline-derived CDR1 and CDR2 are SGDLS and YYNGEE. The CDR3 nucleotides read TGTGCCAGCAGCCTTGGGACTCCCCAAGGCGAGCAGTACTTC. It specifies CASSLGTPQGEQYF.

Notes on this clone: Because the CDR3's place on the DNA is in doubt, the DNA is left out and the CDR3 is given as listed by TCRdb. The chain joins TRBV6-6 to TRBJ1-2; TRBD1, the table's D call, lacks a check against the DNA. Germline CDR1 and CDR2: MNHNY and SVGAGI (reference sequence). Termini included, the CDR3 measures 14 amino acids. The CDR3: CASSSSQGDYGYTF.

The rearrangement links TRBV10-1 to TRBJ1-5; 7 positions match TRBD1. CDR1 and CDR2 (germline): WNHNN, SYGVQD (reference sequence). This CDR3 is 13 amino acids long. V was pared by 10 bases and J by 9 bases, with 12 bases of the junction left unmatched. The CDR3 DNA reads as TGCGCCACAATTGACAGGGCGGTTTGGCCCCAGCATTTT. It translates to CATIDRAVWPQHF.

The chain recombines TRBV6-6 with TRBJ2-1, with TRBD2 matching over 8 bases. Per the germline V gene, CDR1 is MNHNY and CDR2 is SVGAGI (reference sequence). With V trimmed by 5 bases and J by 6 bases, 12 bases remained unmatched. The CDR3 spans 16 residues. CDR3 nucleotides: TGTGCCAGCAGTCAACCGGGAGACGGGGGGGGCAATGAGCAGTTCTTC. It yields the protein CASSQPGDGGGNEQFF.

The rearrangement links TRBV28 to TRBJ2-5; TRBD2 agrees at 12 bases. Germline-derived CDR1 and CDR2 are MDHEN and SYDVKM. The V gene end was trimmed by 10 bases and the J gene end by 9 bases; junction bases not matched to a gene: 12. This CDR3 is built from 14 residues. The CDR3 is CATQSSGGEKAQYF. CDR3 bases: TGTGCCACCCAATCTAGCGGGGGGGAAAAGGCCCAGTACTTC.

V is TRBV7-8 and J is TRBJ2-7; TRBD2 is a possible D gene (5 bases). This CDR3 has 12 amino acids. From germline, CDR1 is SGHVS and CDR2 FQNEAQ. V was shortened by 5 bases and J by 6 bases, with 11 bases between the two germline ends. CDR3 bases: TGTGCCAGCAGCCACTACGAGGGCGAGCAGTACGTC. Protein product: CASSHYEGEQYV.

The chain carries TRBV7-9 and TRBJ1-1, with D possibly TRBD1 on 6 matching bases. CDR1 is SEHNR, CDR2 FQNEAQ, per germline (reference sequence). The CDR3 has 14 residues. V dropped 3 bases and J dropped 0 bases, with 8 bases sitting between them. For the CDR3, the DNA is TGTGCCAGCAGCTTCGGACAGATGAACACTGAAGCTTTCTTT. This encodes CASSFGQMNTEAFF.

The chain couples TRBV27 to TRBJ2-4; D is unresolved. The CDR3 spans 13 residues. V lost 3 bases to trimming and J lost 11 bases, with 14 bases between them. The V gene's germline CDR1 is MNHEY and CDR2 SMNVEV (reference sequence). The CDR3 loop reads CASSFSDSGFQYF. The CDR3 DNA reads TGTGCCAGCAGTTTCAGCGACTCCGGCTTTCAGTACTTC.

This CDR3 reads CASSQAAGSSYGYTF. The CDR3 bases are TGTGCCAGCAGCCAGGCGGCGGGGTCCTCCTATGGCTACACCTTC. The J gene is TRBJ1-2, the V gene TRBV7-9; D gene uncertain. The V gene's germline CDR1 is SEHNR and CDR2 FQNEAQ (reference sequence). The CDR3 totals 15 residues. With 5 bases removed from V and 4 bases from J, the gap between germline ends came to 17 bases.

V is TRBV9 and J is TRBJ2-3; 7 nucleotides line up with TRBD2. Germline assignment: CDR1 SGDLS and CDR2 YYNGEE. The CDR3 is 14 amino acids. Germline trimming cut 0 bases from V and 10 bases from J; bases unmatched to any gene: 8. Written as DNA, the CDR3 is TGTGCCAGCAGCGTAGATACTAGCGTGCAGGCGCAGTATTTT. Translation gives CASSVDTSVQAQYF.

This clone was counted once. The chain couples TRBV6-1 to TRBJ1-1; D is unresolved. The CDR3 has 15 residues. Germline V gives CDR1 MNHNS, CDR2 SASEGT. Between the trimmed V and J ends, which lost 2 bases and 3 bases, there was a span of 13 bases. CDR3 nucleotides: TGTGCCAGCAGTGAATTCGAGGGTGGGTACACTGAAGCTTTCTTT. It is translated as CASSEFEGGYTEAFF.

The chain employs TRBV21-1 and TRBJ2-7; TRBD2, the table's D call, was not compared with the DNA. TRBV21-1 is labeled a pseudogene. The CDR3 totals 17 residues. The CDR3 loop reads CASTRRGRPCFYYEQYV. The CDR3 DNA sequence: TGTGCCAGCACCCGACGCGGGAGGCCCTGTTTTTACTACGAGCAGTACGTC.